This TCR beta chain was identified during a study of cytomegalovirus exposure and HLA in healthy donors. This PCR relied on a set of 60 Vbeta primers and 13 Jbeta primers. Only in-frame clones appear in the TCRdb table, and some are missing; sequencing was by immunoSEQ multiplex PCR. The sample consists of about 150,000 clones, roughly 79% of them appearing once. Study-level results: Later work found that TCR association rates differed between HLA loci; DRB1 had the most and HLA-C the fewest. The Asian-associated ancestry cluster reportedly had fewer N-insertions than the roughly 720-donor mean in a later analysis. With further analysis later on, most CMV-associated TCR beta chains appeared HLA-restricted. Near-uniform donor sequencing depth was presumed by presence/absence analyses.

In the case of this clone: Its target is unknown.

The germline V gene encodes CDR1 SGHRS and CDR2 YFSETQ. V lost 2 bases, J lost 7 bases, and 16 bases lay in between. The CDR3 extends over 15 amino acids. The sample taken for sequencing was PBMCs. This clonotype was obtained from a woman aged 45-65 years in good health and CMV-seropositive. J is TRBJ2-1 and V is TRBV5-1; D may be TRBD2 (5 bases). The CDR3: CASSFGVARRNEQFF. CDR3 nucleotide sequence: TGCGCCAGCAGCTTCGGGGTAGCGCGAAGGAATGAGCAGTTCTTC.